The sequence of this TCR beta chain was determined in a study of blood T cell repertoires in COVID-19. Whole-study context: There were acute and convalescent COVID-19 samples, and they came from the United States, Italy and Spain. From T cells, B-cell-depleted T cells, or PBMCs came the material, which was cDNA or gDNA.

In the original analysis: For nucleated cells, counts were estimated from reference gene primer amplification. Sequenced by immunoSEQ multiplex PCR; TCRdb stores in-frame clones only, minus some. V, J and clone size derive from that table, while D and trimming were established from the DNA sequence. The table lists about 280,000 clones, 75% to 85% of them singletons. This CDR3 has 14 amino acids. Germline values: CDR1 SGHDT, CDR2 YYEEEE. The V and J ends lost 1 base and 5 bases respectively, with 12 bases between them. The sequenced sample consisted of peripheral blood. The chain combines TRBV5-6 with TRBJ1-2, with D perhaps TRBD1 (6 bases). The sequence was collected from a man in his fifties with active or convalescent COVID-19. This chain's CDR3 is CASSLSGHRYGYTF. The CDR3 DNA follows: TGTGCCAGCAGCTTGTCGGGACACCGATATGGCTACACCTTC.